The following is a T cell receptor (beta chain) sequence with its context. This clone was recorded only once. Its antigen is not yet known. Base quality data are lacking; no much larger clone is found one base away. This sample was included in a study of blood T cell repertoires in COVID-19 (dated by TCRdb to between 2020 and 2021). For the study in its entirety: Samples covering the acute and convalescent phases of COVID-19 were provided by collaborators in the United States, Italy and Spain. The material from the prospective study consisted of cDNA or gDNA derived from T cells, B-cell-depleted T cells, or PBMCs. Deeply sampled blood TCRbeta repertoires from subjects exposed to, actively infected with, or recovered from COVID-19 were included in the dataset. The repertoires were made available in a free public database intended to serve as a resource for research on the immune response to SARS-CoV-2. Samples were obtained from the ongoing ImmuneRACE study (first 160 participants) and from over 1,000 subjects provided by 6 global collaborators. The sample metadata nearly always contained a de-identified subject ID, COVID-19 status, age in years and sex. Where available, HLA class I and class II types were taken from metadata supplied by the sample provider and were not determined by assay-based typing.

According to the germline V gene, CDR1 reads KGHSH and CDR2 reads LQKENI. V sheds 4 bases and J sheds 1 base, leaving 14 bases between their ends. The CDR3 contains 16 residues, cysteine and phenylalanine counted. Kept here is only the CDR3 DNA, which spans 48 bases and is read in frame from base 1. One collaborating source in Seattle enrolled patients while the patients were actively infected and followed the patients over time throughout the course of disease. Collaborating institutions collected whole blood in K2EDTA tubes following their own protocols. For TCRbeta analysis, collaborator samples were shipped as frozen whole blood, as isolated PBMCs, or as DNA extracted from either sample type. TCRbeta CDR3 regions were amplified from genomic DNA using the immunoSEQ Assay, a bias-controlled multiplex PCR. In the authors' own workflow: Within the assay, amplification of reference gene primers was used to estimate how many nucleated cells each sample contained. To quantify the absolute abundance of each unique TCRbeta CDR3 rearrangement, sequence reads were collapsed and filtered. For each sample, productive Simpson clonality was calculated by taking the square root of Simpson's diversity index across productive rearrangements. This is the immuneACCESS table as TCRdb keeps it, with only in-frame sequences that have V and J called. A part of the clones is gone; compared with another copy, unresolved V genes explain less than half, and the rest is unexplained. V and J calls and clone size are those listed in that table; D and trimming were worked out from the DNA. The sample table contains some 130,000 clones; only one count was recorded for 90% of them. Clones ranked in the top ten supply 4.6% of the sample.

What the work shows at the level of the full study, not this receptor alone: The amount of clinical and demographic metadata varied by source and participant and was provided uncurated.

This TCR was recovered from a man aged 55 to 69 with COVID-19, enrolled during active disease. The sample taken for sequencing was peripheral blood. The sequence is built from TRBV18 and TRBJ1-5; tentative D gene TRBD1, with 5 bases matching. The CDR3 amino acid sequence is: CASSLNGGGSNQPQHF. The DNA sequence reads TGTGCCAGCTCACTCAATGGGGGAGGAAGCAATCAGCCCCAGCATTTT.